Listed below are T cell receptor beta chains from one sample, sequenced in a study of OX40 agonist ivuxolimab in advanced cancers. Sequenced by immunoSEQ multiplex PCR; TCRdb stores in-frame clones only, minus some. The sample lists about 61,000 clones; about nine tenths were seen once. The material was CD4+ or CD8+ T cells sorted from blood, obtained in a trial of the OX40 agonist ivuxolimab. The receptors were gathered from an adult with an advanced solid tumor such as melanoma, head and neck, liver or kidney cancer. The CDR3 runs from the conserved cysteine through the conserved F or W. Some rows mark clone size as missing; the rest say once, few, many or name a class of expanded clone.

v_call,cdr3_length,clone_size,j_call,cdr3_aa
TRBV18,14,few,TRBJ1-5,CASSSGGGNQPQHF
TRBV5-6,17,NA,TRBJ2-1,CASSPQGAGGSYNEQFF
TRBV7-8,13,once,TRBJ2-5,CASSLGGRETQYF
TRBV6-5,16,NA,TRBJ2-3,CASSYSGGLGTDTQYF
TRBV29-1,13,NA,TRBJ2-5,CSVGTGGKETQYF
TRBV7-2,15,NA,TRBJ2-3,CASSLGQASTDTQYF
TRBV14,16,NA,TRBJ1-1,CASSQETGEMNTEAFF
TRBV11-2,14,NA,TRBJ1-2,CASSLGAFNYGYTF
TRBV10-3,13,NA,TRBJ2-7,CAIGGQGGYEQYF
TRBV9,18,NA,TRBJ1-5,CASSGREWGAIGNQPQHF
TRBV11-3,15,once,TRBJ2-1,CASSLGTGGYNEQFF
TRBV10-3,13,NA,TRBJ1-2,CAISGKGGDGYTF
TRBV18,21,NA,TRBJ2-3,CASSLTSPVGTGSRITDTQYF
TRBV4-1,15,NA,TRBJ1-1,CASSQDPGGRTEAFF
TRBV2,14,NA,TRBJ2-7,CASLAVDRSYEQYF
TRBV25-1,17,NA,TRBJ1-1,CASSGELQRVGNTEAFF
TRBV5-4,14,few,TRBJ1-1,CASSLGTGITEAFF
TRBV2,13,NA,TRBJ1-5,CASSGDGNQPQHF
TRBV27,14,once,TRBJ2-3,CASTWGQGRDTQYF
TRBV6-1,16,NA,TRBJ1-1,CASSASSGQGNTEAFF
TRBV28,11,NA,TRBJ2-7,CATLGLREQYF
TRBV5-5,15,once,TRBJ2-3,CASSIDRVDTDTQYF
TRBV10-3,13,NA,TRBJ2-1,CAISRTGDNEQFF
TRBV10-1,12,few,TRBJ2-1,CASTNVEGEQFF
TRBV7-3,16,once,TRBJ2-3,CASSSGLAGGLDTQYF
TRBV7-2,13,NA,TRBJ1-5,CASSDRGGQPQHF
TRBV15,14,NA,TRBJ1-5,CATSTGTGGQPQHF
TRBV6-1,13,NA,TRBJ1-2,CASSPRVRYGYTF
TRBV6-5,15,NA,TRBJ2-2,CASSSGQGDTGELFF
TRBV11-2,13,NA,TRBJ1-5,CASSFSVDQPQHF